This TCR beta chain appears in the sequencing data of a study of identical twins. Overall study results and limits: Carriage of fewer insertions was seen in abundant cord blood beta clonotypes, whereas memory repertoires showed none.

As concerns this clonotype: Its antigen is not known.

MiXCR, run by TCRdb on the 5' RACE reads, gives a single entry per CDR3 protein. This sample has 400,000 to 500,000 distinct CDR3 sequences, with less than 20% found just once. The CDR3 loop spans 17 amino acids. V was pared by 3 bases and J by 9 bases, with 27 bases between. CDR1 SGHTA and CDR2 FQGNSA come from the germline V gene. Sequences were obtained from naive T cells sorted from blood. This sequence joins TRBV7-2 and TRBJ2-7; D possibly corresponds to TRBD1 (5 bases). This TCR was sampled from a man in his fifties or sixties in good health. For the CDR3, the DNA is TGTGCCAGCAGCTTTATAGGACAATCATCTTCCTACGTAGGGCAGTACTTC. Its translation: CASSFIGQSSSYVGQYF.